Below, 11 T cell receptor beta chains from the same sample are listed, as sequenced in a study of cytomegalovirus exposure and HLA in healthy donors. Use of 60 Vbeta and 13 Jbeta primers characterized the PCR. TCRdb keeps only in-frame clones here, not all; method: immunoSEQ multiplex PCR. The sample has fewer than 120,000 clones, 76% seen once. The sequenced sample was PBMCs. The receptors originated from a man aged 25 to 40 in good health and CMV-seropositive.

V usage is TRBV6-5 and J usage is TRBJ2-5; tentatively, D is TRBD2 (5 bases). The CDR3 contains 15 residues. Germline loops: CDR1 MNHEY, CDR2 SVGAGI. Between the trimmed V and J ends, which lost 0 bases and 4 bases, there was a span of 12 bases. The CDR3, as DNA: TGTGCCAGCAGTTACTCGATAAGACTACCAGAGACCCAGTACTTC. It encodes CASSYSIRLPETQYF.

The chain recombines TRBV7-2 with TRBJ2-3; TRBD2 might be the D (7 bases). The germline V gene encodes CDR1 SGHTA and CDR2 FQGNSA. CDR3 length equals 14 residues. V gave up 7 bases and J gave up 5 bases, with 16 bases separating them. The CDR3 sequence: CASNVRGGRDTQYF. Written as DNA, the CDR3 is TGTGCCAGCAACGTTAGGGGGGGCCGAGATACGCAGTATTTT.

This clone was detected once. The chain is built from TRBV10-3 and TRBJ2-3; the match to TRBD2 covers 12 bases. V dropped 10 bases and J dropped 1; count of bases not matched to a gene: 6. CDR1 ENHRY and CDR2 SYGVKD come from the germline V gene. CDR3 length: 15 residues. This chain's CDR3 is CATRRTSGGTDTQYF. In nucleotides, the CDR3 is TGTGCCACCCGCCGGACTAGCGGGGGCACAGATACGCAGTATTTT.

This clone was counted between two and nine times. J is TRBJ2-4 and V is TRBV15, with 7 bases identical to TRBD1. The length of the CDR3 is 16 residues. Germline CDR1 is LNHNV and CDR2 is YYDKDF (reference sequence). Unmatched junction bases numbered 7, after V lost 0 bases and J lost 5 bases. The CDR3 loop reads CATSRDVRDRENIQYF. The CDR3 DNA is TGTGCCACCAGCAGAGATGTCCGCGACAGGGAAAACATTCAGTACTTC.

This sequence joins TRBV9 and TRBJ1-3; the D gene is possibly TRBD1 (6 bases). Trimming took off 0 bases at V and 4 bases at J, with 8 bases between the two ends. The CDR3 totals 14 residues. The germline V gene has CDR1 SGDLS and CDR2 YYNGEE. In DNA form, the CDR3 reads TGTGCCAGCAGCGTAGCGACAGGCGGAAACACCATATATTTT. It yields the protein CASSVATGGNTIYF.

The genes are TRBV28 and TRBJ1-4; 9 bases map to TRBD1. CDR1 MDHEN and CDR2 SYDVKM come from the germline V gene. The CDR3 runs 14 residues. J lost 8 bases, V lost 6 bases, and 7 bases had no gene match. DNA for the CDR3: TGTGCCAGCAGCCTTTGGGACAGGGACGAAAAACTGTTTTTT. Amino acids: CASSLWDRDEKLFF.

V gene TRBV28 combines with J gene TRBJ1-2, with D unresolved. This CDR3 contains 13 residues. Trimming pared 7 bases from V and 4 bases from J, leaving 13 bases between. CDR1 MDHEN and CDR2 SYDVKM come from the germline V gene. The CDR3 is CASKSLEGYGYTF. CDR3 DNA sequence: TGTGCCAGCAAAAGTCTCGAGGGCTATGGCTACACCTTC.

The CDR3 DNA follows: TGTGCCAGCAGAAACAGGGCTAACTATGGCTACACCTTC. This encodes CASRNRANYGYTF. This sequence joins TRBV28 and TRBJ1-2, with D possibly matching TRBD1 (6 bases). Germline CDR1 MDHEN, CDR2 SYDVKM. With 6 bases removed from V and 0 bases from J, the gap between germline ends came to 8 bases. This CDR3 is 13 amino acids long.

This clone occurred a few times. This rearrangement joins TRBV7-9 to TRBJ2-3; no reliable D call. The CDR3 is made up of 15 amino acids. Looked up from germline, CDR1 is SEHNR and CDR2 is FQNEAQ (reference sequence). V lost 1 base, J lost 4 bases, and 12 bases lay in between. The CDR3 DNA sequence: TGTGCCAGCAGCTTAGTTGGTGGTGAGGCAGATACGCAGTATTTT. Translated: CASSLVGGEADTQYF.

This clone has only a few counts. The V and J genes are TRBV6-5 and TRBJ2-1; weak D call: TRBD1 (5 bases). Trimming removed 4 bases from V and 4 bases from J, with 11 bases in between. The CDR3 totals 14 residues. Looked up from germline, CDR1 is MNHEY and CDR2 is SVGAGI. CDR3 sequence reads: CASSSGGAYNEQFF. The CDR3 DNA reads as TGTGCCAGCAGTTCCGGTGGGGCGTACAATGAGCAGTTCTTC.

The chain couples TRBV23-1 to TRBJ2-7; D might be TRBD2 (5 bases). TRBV23-1 is given ORF status, its function remaining uncertain. Trimming took off 2 bases at V and 12 bases at J, with 23 bases between the two ends. CDR3 size: 15 residues. CDR3 DNA sequence: TGCGCCAGCAGTCAAATTTCAGCCACCCCAAGCGCGGGGTACTTC. This translates into CASSQISATPSAGYF.